The rows below give T cell receptor beta chains drawn from one sample of a study of cytomegalovirus exposure and HLA in healthy donors. Libraries were prepared by immunoSEQ multiplex PCR; TCRdb keeps only in-frame clonotypes and omits some of them. Its clone listing holds 70,000 or so clones. Sequenced sample: PBMCs. These TCRs come from a boy between 5 and 17 years old in good health and CMV-seronegative. Each CDR3 is given with its conserved first and last residue.

v_call cdr3_aa
TRBV4-2 CASSQEALGRTEDFF
TRBV13 CASSLEGGQALAETQYF
TRBV29-1 CSVRDRGLGYTF
TRBV18 CASSPTGDRDTEAFF
TRBV4-1 CASSLLGGGGPNTGELFF
TRBV30 CAWSVRRDRSTGELFF
TRBV30 CAWSPGTGQHEQYF
TRBV5-5 CASSRTPSSTDTQYF
TRBV19 CASSMGPRNTEAFF
TRBV9 CASSEQVYQETQYF
TRBV4-1 CASSPRQGSNTEAFF
TRBV6-1 CASSITGGRTDTQYF
TRBV6-1 CASSEAWESYGYTF
TRBV30 CAWSLPYPAIYGYTF
TRBV6-1 CASSETGLAGGPRYEQYF
TRBV15 CATSHDRGLEKLFF
TRBV5-3 CARSYPGQGSPQETQYF
TRBV7-9 CASTIQGQGTDTQYF
TRBV5-1 CASSYTGKPYEQYF
TRBV30 CASRTEYEQYF
TRBV18 CASSPVEREDYNEQFF
TRBV6-1 CATLPRRNSEAFF
TRBV19 CASSIGGRGYQETQYF
TRBV19 CASSDPRQGKHQETQYF
TRBV4-1 CASSQRITDTYGYTF
TRBV11-2 CASSFPGDQIGYTF
TRBV28 CASSFEVLSPWGYTF
TRBV19 CASSMAGASYEQYF
TRBV5-1 CASSLGPGTGGPGYTF
TRBV5-4 CASSLPIAPDTQYF
TRBV5-6 CASSFGTGDEKLFF
TRBV27 CASSLGDRAYEQYF
TRBV11-2 CASSFPTGLAYEQYF
TRBV4-3 CASSRTTGGVEAFF
TRBV5-4 CASSQDLAGGQFPAGELFF
TRBV9 CASSIFPLGQGILYTF
TRBV5-1 CASSLESTNYGEQFF
TRBV7-2 CASSVTSGSFNEQFF
TRBV2 CASRQSNTEAFF
TRBV7-9 CASSLGRGETQYF
TRBV19 CASSTVAGDTQYF
TRBV2 CASTDRGDTEAFF
TRBV5-1 CASSLEGTANSGNTIYF
TRBV6-1 CASSGGLADYEQYF
TRBV5-6 CASSLAGGSTDKQYF
TRBV7-9 CASSSVAGPSNNQPQHF
TRBV2 CASNFYPGSQPQHF
TRBV7-9 CASSGSARGPNEKLFF
TRBV4-1 CASSRLLKGGTEAFF
TRBV29-1 CSVRAGGPYEQYF
TRBV6-6 CASSYEGANTEAFF
TRBV7-9 CASSDWTSGPSYNEQFF
TRBV5-1 CASSYFPTGGEKLFF
TRBV19 CASSQGANGYTF
TRBV2 CASSSGLNEKLFF